The 8 T cell receptor beta chains below were found in one sample sequenced in a study of T cells in women clearing cervical HPV infection. Using immunoSEQ multiplex PCR, the repertoire was profiled, and TCRdb retains in-frame clones only, with some absent. The sample totals 46,000 or so clones; its top ten clones hold about 40%. Sample: blood buffy coat. These receptors came from a woman between 18 and 69 years old with a cervical HPV16 infection that either progressed to CIN3+ or cleared (not recorded which).

For this clone: The read ends 3 residues shy of where the CDR3 ends; the end is completed using the germline J gene. The rearrangement uses TRBV20-1 and TRBJ2-1; 7 nucleotides line up with TRBD2. With V trimmed by 6 bases and J by 6 bases, 8 bases remained unmatched. CDR1 DFQATT and CDR2 SNEGSKA come from the germline V gene (reference sequence). CDR3 length: 13 residues. Here the CDR3 reads CSAKTSSRNEQFF. The covered CDR3 bases are TGCAGTGCGAAGACTAGCAGTCGCAATGAG.

About this clone itself: The CDR3 is cut off 3 residues early in the read; its end comes from the germline J gene. This chain uses TRBV30 with TRBJ2-7; TRBD2 might be the D (5 bases). Germline V gene data show CDR1 as GTSNPN and CDR2 as SVGIG (reference sequence). The CDR3 spans 12 residues. V dropped 7 bases and J dropped 6 bases, with 16 bases sitting between them. Incomplete CDR3 DNA: TGTGCCTACCGGACTGTCTCCGGCGAG. Translating gives CAYRTVSGE. The full CDR3 reads CAYRTVSGEQYF.

As for this clone: The read stops 3 residues short of the end of the CDR3; the missing end is completed from the germline J gene. Other nucleotide sequences from this sample produce the same CDR3. The chain uses TRBV19 and TRBJ1-3; 8 nucleotides line up with TRBD1. The trim removed 0 bases at V and 3 bases at J, leaving 1 base unmatched. The CDR3 totals 15 residues. Germline loops: CDR1 LNHDA, CDR2 SQIVND (reference sequence). CDR3 sequence: CASSIDDRGGNTIYF. The part of the CDR3 DNA that was read is TGTGCCAGTAGTATAGATGACAGGGGTGGAAACACC.

Remarks on this clone: The junction departs from germline at one end; a sequencing error may be responsible. Sequencing ends 3 residues short of the CDR3 end; the germline J gene provides the rest. The rearrangement joins TRBV19 to TRBJ1-5; 9 nucleotides match TRBD1. CDR3 length: 14 amino acids. Per the germline V gene, CDR1 is LNHDA and CDR2 is SQIVND (reference sequence). CDR3: CTSSIGQGRQPQHF. The DNA read from the CDR3 is TGTACCAGTAGTATCGGACAGGGGCGTCAGCCC.

Remarks on this clone: The sequence runs out 3 residues before the end of the CDR3; the remainder is reconstructed from the germline J gene. The chain combines TRBV6-1 with TRBJ2-2; D not certain. Germline V gene data show CDR1 as MNHNS and CDR2 as SASEGT. The CDR3 has 13 amino acids. Partial CDR3 DNA: TGTGCCAGCAGTGTCGCAACTAATGAAAAG. It yields the protein CASSVATNEK. The whole CDR3 sequence is CASSVATNEKLFF.

Concerning this clone: The read terminates 3 residues before the CDR3 end, so the remaining end is supplied by the germline J gene. V is TRBV18 and J is TRBJ2-6, with a weak D call TRBD2 (6 bases). V was shortened by 3 bases and J by 0 bases, with 9 bases between the two germline ends. The CDR3 extends over 16 amino acids. Germline assignment: CDR1 KGHSH and CDR2 LQKENI. Here the CDR3 reads CASSPNGGSGANVLTF. CDR3 DNA, as far as it was read: TGTGCCAGCTCACCTAACGGGGGCTCTGGGGCCAACGTC.

CDR3 DNA (partial): TGTGCCAGCAGACCTCCGGGACAGGGTCTTTCACCC. It codes for CASRPPGQGLSP. The entire CDR3 is CASRPPGQGLSPLHF. This chain connects TRBV6-2 or TRBV6-3 to TRBJ1-6, with 9 positions matching TRBD1. The CDR3 end is not reached by the read, which stops 3 residues before it; the germline J gene fills it in. This CDR3 spans 15 amino acids. The germline V gene encodes CDR1 MNHEY and CDR2 SVGEGT. V lost 6 bases, J lost 9 bases, and 9 bases stayed unmatched.

Concerning this clone itself: The junction shows a germline mismatch at one end, possibly a read error. Read coverage stops 3 residues before the CDR3 terminus; the germline J gene supplies the remainder. The rearrangement joins TRBV6-1 to TRBJ1-5; TRBD1 matches 11 bases. The CDR3 is 15 residues long. CDR1 is MNHNS and CDR2 is SASEGT in the germline V gene. The CDR3 reads CASSEGQGAPQPQHF. The sequenced CDR3 bases are TGTGCCAGCAGCGAAGGACAGGGGGCGCCTCAGCCC.